This TCR beta chain was captured by sequencing in a study of cytomegalovirus exposure and HLA in healthy donors. Per the germline V gene, CDR1 is ENHRY and CDR2 is SYGVKD. V dropped 0 bases and J dropped 7 bases, with 4 bases sitting between them. The CDR3 has 12 amino acids. 60 Vbeta and 13 Jbeta primers were used in PCR. The repertoire was sequenced with immunoSEQ multiplex PCR; TCRdb's copy has only in-frame clones and lacks some. Counted here are approximately 120,000 clones, 80% occurring once; the ten biggest clones make up around 10%. This chain connects TRBV10-3 to TRBJ1-5; the D is unclear. The sample was PBMCs. The TCR sequence derives from a man aged 25-45 years in good health and CMV-seropositive. CDR3 residues: CAISESRQPQHF. CDR3 nucleotide sequence: TGTGCCATCAGTGAGTCGAGACAGCCCCAGCATTTT.